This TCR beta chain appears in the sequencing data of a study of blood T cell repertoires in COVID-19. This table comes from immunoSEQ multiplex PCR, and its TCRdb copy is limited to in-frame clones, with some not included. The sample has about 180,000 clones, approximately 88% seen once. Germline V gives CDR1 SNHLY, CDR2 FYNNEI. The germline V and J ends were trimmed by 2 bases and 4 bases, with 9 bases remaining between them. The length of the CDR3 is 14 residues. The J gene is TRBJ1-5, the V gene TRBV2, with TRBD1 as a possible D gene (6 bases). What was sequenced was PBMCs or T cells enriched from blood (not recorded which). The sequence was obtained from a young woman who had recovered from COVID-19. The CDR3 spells CASSELQGNQPQHF. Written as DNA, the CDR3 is TGTGCCAGCAGTGAATTACAGGGAAATCAGCCCCAGCATTTT.